This TCR beta chain was recorded in a study of control samples from healthy donors and cancer patients. In germline, CDR1 is KGHDR, CDR2 SFDVKD. V gave up 0 bases and J gave up 7 bases; unmatched junction bases: 7. This CDR3 comprises 17 residues. The repertoire was sequenced with immunoSEQ multiplex PCR; TCRdb's copy has only in-frame clones and lacks some. The data contain 200,000 to 250,000 clones, just under 95% of them seen just once; the ten biggest clones take up roughly 1.6%. The specimen sequenced was blood. This TCR came from a man between 50 and 59 years old in good health. The genes are TRBV24-1 and TRBJ2-2; 10 positions agree with TRBD2. CDR3 nucleotides: TGTGCCACCAGTGATTTGACTAGCGGGGCATATAGCGGGGAGCTGTTTTTT. Amino acid sequence: CATSDLTSGAYSGELFF.